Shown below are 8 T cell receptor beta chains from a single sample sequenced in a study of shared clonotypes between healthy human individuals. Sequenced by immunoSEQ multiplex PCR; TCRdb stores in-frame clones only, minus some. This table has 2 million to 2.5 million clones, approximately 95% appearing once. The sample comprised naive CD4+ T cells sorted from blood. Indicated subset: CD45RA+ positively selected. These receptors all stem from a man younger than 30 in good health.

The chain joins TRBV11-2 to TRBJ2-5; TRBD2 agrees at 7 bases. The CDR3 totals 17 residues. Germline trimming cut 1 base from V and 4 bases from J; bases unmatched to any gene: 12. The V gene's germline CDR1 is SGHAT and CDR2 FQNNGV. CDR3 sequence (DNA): TGTGCCAGCAGCTTAGTAGCCTCGGCGGGAGTCTTAGAGACCCAGTACTTC. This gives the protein CASSLVASAGVLETQYF.

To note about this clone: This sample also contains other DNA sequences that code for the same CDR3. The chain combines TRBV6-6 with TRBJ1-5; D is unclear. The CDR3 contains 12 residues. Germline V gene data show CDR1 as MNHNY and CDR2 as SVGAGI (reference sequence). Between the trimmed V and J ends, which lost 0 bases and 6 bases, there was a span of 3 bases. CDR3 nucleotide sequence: TGTGCCAGCAGTTACTCAGGTCAGCCCCAGCATTTT. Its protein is CASSYSGQPQHF.

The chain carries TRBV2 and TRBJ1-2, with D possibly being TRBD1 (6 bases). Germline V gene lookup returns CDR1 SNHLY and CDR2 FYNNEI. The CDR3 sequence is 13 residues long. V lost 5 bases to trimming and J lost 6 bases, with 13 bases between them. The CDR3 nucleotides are TGTGCCAGCAGTCTGCAGGGGCTGGATGGCTACACCTTC. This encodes CASSLQGLDGYTF.

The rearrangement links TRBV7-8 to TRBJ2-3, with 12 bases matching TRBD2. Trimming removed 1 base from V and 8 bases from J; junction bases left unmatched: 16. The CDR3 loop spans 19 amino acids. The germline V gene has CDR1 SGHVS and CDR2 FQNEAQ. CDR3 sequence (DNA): TGTGCCAGCAGCTTAGGAGATCTAGCGGGAGGGCCTAATAGAGGTACGCAGTATTTT. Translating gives CASSLGDLAGGPNRGTQYF.

CDR3 region: CAISKGTDRNQPQHF. The DNA for the CDR3 is TGTGCCATCAGCAAGGGGACAGACCGCAATCAGCCCCAGCATTTT. The V call is TRBV10-3, the J call TRBJ1-5; TRBD1 matches at 7 bases. Germline lookup yields CDR1 ENHRY and CDR2 SYGVKD. The V gene end was trimmed by 6 bases and the J gene end by 2 bases; junction bases not matched to a gene: 7. This CDR3 has 15 residues.

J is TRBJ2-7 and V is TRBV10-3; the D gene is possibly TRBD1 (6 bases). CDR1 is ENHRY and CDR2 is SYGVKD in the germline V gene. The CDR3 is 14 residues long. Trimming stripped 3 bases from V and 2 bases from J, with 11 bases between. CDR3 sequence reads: CAISEQGGPYEQYF. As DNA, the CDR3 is TGTGCCATCAGTGAACAGGGCGGCCCCTACGAGCAGTACTTC.

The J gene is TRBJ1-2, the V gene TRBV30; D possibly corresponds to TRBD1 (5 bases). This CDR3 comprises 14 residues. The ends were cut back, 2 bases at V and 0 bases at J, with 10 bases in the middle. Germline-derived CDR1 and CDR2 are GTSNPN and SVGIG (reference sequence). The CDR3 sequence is CAWSSGRPNYGYTF. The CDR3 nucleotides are TGTGCCTGGAGTTCGGGACGGCCTAACTATGGCTACACCTTC.

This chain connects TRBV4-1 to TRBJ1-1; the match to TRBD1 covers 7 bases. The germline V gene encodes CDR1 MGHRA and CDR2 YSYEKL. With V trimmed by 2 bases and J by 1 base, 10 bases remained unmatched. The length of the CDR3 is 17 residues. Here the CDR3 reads CASSQRTFRDRNTEAFF. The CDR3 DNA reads TGCGCCAGCAGCCAACGAACATTCCGGGACAGGAACACTGAAGCTTTCTTT.